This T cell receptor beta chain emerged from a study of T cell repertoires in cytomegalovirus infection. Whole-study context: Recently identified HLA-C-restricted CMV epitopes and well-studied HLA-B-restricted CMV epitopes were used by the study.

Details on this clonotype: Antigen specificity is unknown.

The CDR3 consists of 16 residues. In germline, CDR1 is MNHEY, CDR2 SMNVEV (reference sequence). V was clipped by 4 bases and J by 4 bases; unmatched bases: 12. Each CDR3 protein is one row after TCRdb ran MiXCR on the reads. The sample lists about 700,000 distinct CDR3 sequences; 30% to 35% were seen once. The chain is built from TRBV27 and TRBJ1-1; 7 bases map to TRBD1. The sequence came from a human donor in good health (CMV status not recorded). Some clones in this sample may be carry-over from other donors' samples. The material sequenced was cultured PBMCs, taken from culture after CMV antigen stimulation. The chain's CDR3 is CASSSAKQGMGTEAFF. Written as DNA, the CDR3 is TGTGCCAGCAGTTCAGCGAAACAGGGGATGGGCACTGAAGCTTTCTTT.